The TCR beta chain described here comes from a study of T cells in tuberculosis. General study findings and limits: Selection depended on which cryopreserved specimens were available.

Details on this clone: Its matching antigen is unknown.

CDR1 and CDR2 from the germline V gene are SNHLY and FYNNEI. V was pared by 4 bases and J by 1 base, with 6 bases between. The CDR3 has 13 amino acids. Clones were read by immunoSEQ multiplex PCR, and TCRdb kept only the in-frame ones, dropping some. This sample has 6,500 to 9,500 clones; approximately 95% occur once, and the top ten carry about 9.9%. The TCR sequence derives from an adult with tuberculosis. Sequencing was done on a sample of PBMCs. The V and J genes are TRBV2 and TRBJ2-3, with D unresolved. Written as DNA, the CDR3 is TGTGCCAGCAGTGTTGGCCGCACAGATACGCAGTATTTT. Protein product: CASSVGRTDTQYF.